The clone carrying this TCR beta chain was seen a handful of times. The target antigen is unknown. The data stem from a study of tumor-infiltrating lymphocytes in primary liver carcinoma. Overall study context: Each participant had primary liver carcinoma, and surgical resection was the treatment.

With roughly 540 ng total RNA as template and a constant-region primer, TCR beta cDNA was made. Three-round nested multiplex PCR performed with slightly modified ARM-PCR produced the TCR beta libraries. The first two PCR rounds, around 11 cycles each, used TRBV1-TRBV30 forward primers and a C-beta reverse primer. TCRdb analysed the multiplex PCR reads with MiXCR anew, one entry per CDR3 protein. The sample contains 300,000 to 350,000 distinct CDR3 sequences, approximately 58% of which appear only once. Unsorted whole blood yielded the blood RNA, and germline DNA was also extracted. The authors collected approximately 4 milliliters of peripheral blood before surgery. Overall study results and limits: Unsorted bulk sampling ruled out any CD4+ versus CD8+ repertoire comparison. It was tumor-adjacent and tumor-blood pairs that overlapped less than tumor region pairs did.

From germline, CDR1 is MDHEN and CDR2 SYDVKM. The ends lost 7 bases at V and 15 bases at J; junction bases unmatched: 16. CDR3 size: 14 residues. The sample comprised peripheral blood. The J gene is TRBJ2-1, the V gene TRBV28; 9 positions agree with TRBD2. The source of this sequence is a woman aged 25-40 years with primary liver carcinoma and hepatitis B virus infection. In DNA form, the CDR3 reads TGTGCCAGCACGGACGCCCCCACGAGCGGGAGGACGTTCTTC. Its translation is CASTDAPTSGRTFF.